These 4 T cell receptor beta chains came from one sample sequenced in a study of blood T cells in healthy people across ages. Through a sample-barcoded 5' primer and a J-beta primer mix, a second PCR was run for roughly 7 to 12 cycles. From the 5' RACE reads, TCRdb called clonotypes with MiXCR, one entry per CDR3 protein. The sample records over 1,200,000 distinct CDR3 sequences, almost 60% being singletons. Sequenced sample: blood. The origin of the receptors is a man between 18 and 29 years old in good health.

This clonotype was detected a few times. The chain is built from TRBV29-1 and TRBJ2-7, with D possibly matching TRBD1 (7 bases). V was shortened by 7 bases and J by 0 bases, with 13 bases between the two germline ends. The CDR3 has 13 residues. Germline CDR1 and CDR2: SQVTM and ANQGSEA. Written as DNA, the CDR3 is TGCAGCGCACAGGGGACTTTCTCCTACGAGCAGTACTTC. The encoded protein is CSAQGTFSYEQYF.

The gene calls are TRBV15 and TRBJ2-3; D remains ambiguous. Trimming stripped 0 bases from V and 0 bases from J, with 10 bases between. Germline V lookup: CDR1 LNHNV, CDR2 YYDKDF (reference sequence). The CDR3 consists of 16 residues. The CDR3 here is CATSRDLMTSTDTQYF. The CDR3 region has the DNA TGTGCCACCAGCAGAGATCTGATGACTAGCACAGATACGCAGTATTTT.

Note on this clonotype: Germline and junction disagree at one end, which may indicate a read error. The chain has TRBV7-9 and TRBJ2-5, with D perhaps given as TRBD1 or TRBD2 (7 bases each). The CDR3 has 16 amino acids. CDR1 is SEHNR and CDR2 is FQNEAQ in the germline V gene (reference sequence). This chain's CDR3 is CASSFDQGGVQEAQYF. Written as DNA, the CDR3 is TGTGCCAGCAGCTTTGATCAGGGGGGGGTCCAAGAGGCCCAGTACTTC.

The chain recombines TRBV10-2 with TRBJ2-7; TRBD1 aligns across 8 bases. The germline CDR1 and CDR2 sequences are WSHSY and SAAADI. J gave up 2 bases and V 7 bases, and 4 bases lay outside the gene matches. The CDR3 runs to 13 residues. CDR3 sequence reads: CASNDRGAYEQYF. The DNA for the CDR3 is TGCGCCAGCAACGACAGGGGCGCCTACGAGCAGTACTTC.